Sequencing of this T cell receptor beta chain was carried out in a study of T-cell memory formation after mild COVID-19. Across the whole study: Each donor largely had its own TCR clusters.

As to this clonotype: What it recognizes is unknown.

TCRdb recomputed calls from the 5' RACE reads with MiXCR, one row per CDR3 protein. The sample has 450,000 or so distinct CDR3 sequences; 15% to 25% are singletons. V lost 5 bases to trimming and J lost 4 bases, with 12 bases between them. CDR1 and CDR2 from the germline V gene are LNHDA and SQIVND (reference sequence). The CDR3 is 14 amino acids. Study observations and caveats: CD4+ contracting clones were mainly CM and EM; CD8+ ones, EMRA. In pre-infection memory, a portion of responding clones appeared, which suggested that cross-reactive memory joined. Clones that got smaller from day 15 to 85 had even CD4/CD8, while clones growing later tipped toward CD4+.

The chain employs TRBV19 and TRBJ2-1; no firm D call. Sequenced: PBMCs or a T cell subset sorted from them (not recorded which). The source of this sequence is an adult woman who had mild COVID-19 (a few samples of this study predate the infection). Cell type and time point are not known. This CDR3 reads CASSAGSLYNEQFF. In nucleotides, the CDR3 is TGTGCCAGTAGTGCCGGGTCCTTATACAATGAGCAGTTCTTC.